The next 26 T cell receptor beta chains were all read from a single sample in a study of molecular identifiers for immune sequencing clone quantification. TCRdb recomputed calls from the PCR reads with MiXCR, one row per CDR3 protein. The data show about 63,000 distinct CDR3 sequences, with around 20% seen just once and 1.4% held by the top ten. The sample taken for sequencing was naive CD8+ T cells from blood, with Jurkat cell RNA spiked in. Specified subset: FACS-sorted CD8+CD4-CCR7+CD45RA+ naive T cells. These receptors were collected from a human donor in good health. Some libraries in this study had Jurkat cell RNA spiked in.

This clonotype was detected only a few times. A single base separates this from a much larger clone, so it may be a read error. The CDR3 reads CASSPQASSYERYF. CDR3 sequence (DNA): TGCGCCAGCAGCCCGCAGGCCTCCTCCTACGAGCGGTACTTC. This rearrangement joins TRBV4-1 to TRBJ2-7, with D unclear. CDR3 size: 14 residues. Germline assignment: CDR1 MGHRA and CDR2 YSYEKL.

The V gene is TRBV12-3 or TRBV12-4, the J gene TRBJ1-2, with D perhaps matching TRBD1 (6 bases). CDR3 size: 14 residues. Trimming took 5 bases from V and 8 from J, leaving 18 bases between them. The CDR3 bases are TGTGCCAGCAGTCCACCGGGACAAGGAATGGGCTACACCTTC. This sequence encodes CASSPPGQGMGYTF.

The sample holds many counts of this clonotype. This chain connects TRBV30 to TRBJ2-1; possibly TRBD2 for D (6 bases). The V end was cut by 0 bases, the J end by 5 bases, with 14 bases between. Looked up from germline, CDR1 is GTSNPN and CDR2 is SVGIG (reference sequence). The CDR3 totals 15 residues. CDR3 sequence (DNA): TGTGCCTGGAGTGTAGGGGTCGGACTACACAATGAGCAGTTCTTC. Translated: CAWSVGVGLHNEQFF.

The chain employs TRBV27 and TRBJ1-1; D possibly corresponds to TRBD1 (5 bases). Germline V gene sequence: CDR1 MNHEY, CDR2 SMNVEV (reference sequence). This CDR3 is 14 amino acids long. V lost 6 bases, J lost 3 bases, and 14 bases lay in between. The CDR3 DNA reads TGTGCCAGCAGCACCCAGGGTGGCTACACTGAAGCTTTCTTT. Protein: CASSTQGGYTEAFF.

This clonotype was seen ten or more times. The gene calls are TRBV9 and TRBJ2-3; D call uncertain. The CDR3 covers 14 residues. V was clipped by 2 bases and J by 3 bases, with 10 bases between them. In germline, CDR1 is SGDLS, CDR2 YYNGEE. The chain's CDR3 is CASSVDGGTDTQYF. CDR3 sequence (DNA): TGTGCCAGCAGCGTTGATGGTGGTACAGATACGCAGTATTTT.

In this sample, this clonotype turned up many times. The chain employs TRBV7-8 and TRBJ1-1; 7 bases agree with TRBD1. The germline V gene has CDR1 SGHVS and CDR2 FQNEAQ. The CDR3 covers 14 residues. V was clipped by 5 bases and J by 7 bases; unmatched bases: 10. This CDR3 reads CASSPAGTENEAFF. CDR3 nucleotide sequence: TGTGCCAGCAGCCCCGCCGGGACAGAGAATGAAGCTTTCTTT.

This clonotype came up once. This chain joins TRBV27 and TRBJ2-7; unclear D gene. Germline values: CDR1 MNHEY, CDR2 SMNVEV (reference sequence). Trimming took 4 bases from V and 0 from J, leaving 10 bases between them. The CDR3 totals 14 residues. CDR3 DNA: TGTGCCAGCAGTTACAGCGTCAGCTCCTACGAGCAGTACTTC. This translates into CASSYSVSSYEQYF.

Comment on this clonotype: A junction end diverges from the germline sequence, so it may reflect a read error. This rearrangement joins TRBV5-3 to TRBJ1-5; a weak D match, TRBD1 (5 bases). TRBV5-3 carries the ORF label, with uncertain function. The length of the CDR3 is 14 residues. The CDR3 sequence is CASSLRQSNQPQHF. CDR3 DNA sequence: TGTGCCAGCAGCTTGCGACAGAGCAATCAGCCCCAGCATTTT.

The V gene is TRBV28, the J gene TRBJ1-3; D unresolved. This CDR3 contains 16 residues. Germline loops: CDR1 MDHEN, CDR2 SYDVKM. With 0 bases removed from V and 2 bases from J, the gap between germline ends came to 11 bases. CDR3 protein: CASSLWGGEAGNTIYF. CDR3 nucleotide sequence: TGTGCCAGCAGTTTATGGGGAGGAGAGGCTGGAAACACCATATATTTT.

At least ten counts were recorded for this clonotype. The rearrangement uses TRBV3-2 and TRBJ2-7; the table's D gene call, TRBD2, was not cross checked with the DNA. TRBV3-2 is a pseudogene. This CDR3 has 17 amino acids. CDR3 region: CASSLLELAGAPYEQYF. Written as DNA, the CDR3 is TGTGCCAGCAGCCTGCTTGAGTTAGCGGGAGCACCCTACGAGCAGTACTTC.

This clonotype has ten or more counts. This chain connects TRBV30 to TRBJ2-6; 7 bases agree with TRBD2. The CDR3 consists of 16 residues. The trim removed 5 bases at V and 1 base at J, leaving 8 bases unmatched. The V gene's germline CDR1 is GTSNPN and CDR2 SVGIG (reference sequence). The CDR3 region is CAWGGGSTSGANVLTF. Here the CDR3 DNA reads TGTGCCTGGGGTGGCGGGAGTACTTCTGGGGCCAACGTCCTGACTTTC.

This clonotype has more than one count but fewer than ten. This chain uses TRBV7-2 with TRBJ2-7; tentative D call: TRBD2 (6 bases). Germline values: CDR1 SGHTA, CDR2 FQGNSA. V was pared by 4 bases and J by 3 bases, with 10 bases between. The CDR3 runs to 13 residues. The CDR3 loop is CASSSLAVYEQYF. In nucleotides, the CDR3 is TGTGCCAGCAGCTCATTAGCGGTCTACGAGCAGTACTTC.

On this clonotype: Given a much more abundant clone one base away, this may be a read error. This rearrangement joins TRBV28 to TRBJ2-5; D may be TRBD2 (6 bases). Germline CDR1 reads MDHEN; CDR2 reads SYDVKM. CDR3 length equals 12 residues. CDR3 bases: TGTACCAGCAGGAGGGACTCGGAGACCCAGTACTTC. Its protein product is CTSRRDSETQYF.

In its sample, this clonotype was seen many times. This chain links TRBV20-1 with TRBJ2-7; 12 nucleotides agree with TRBD2. The J segment lost 5 bases and the V segment lost 3 bases, leaving 5 bases of the junction unmatched. This CDR3 spans 14 amino acids. CDR1 is DFQATT, CDR2 SNEGSKA, per germline (reference sequence). The CDR3 region has the DNA TGCAGTGCTAGCCGACTAGCGGGAGTAGACGAGCAGTACTTC. Residues: CSASRLAGVDEQYF.

This chain joins TRBV5-1 and TRBJ2-7, with 8 bases lining up with TRBD2. In germline, CDR1 is SGHRS, CDR2 YFSETQ. Trimming cost V 2 bases and J 1 base; bases outside gene matches: 2. The CDR3 spans 14 residues. CDR3 protein: CASSLLADSYEQYF. The CDR3 coding sequence is TGCGCCAGCAGCTTACTAGCGGATTCCTACGAGCAGTACTTC.

The table lists this clonotype with many counts. The V call is TRBV15, the J call TRBJ1-1; the D is unclear. Germline V CDR1 and CDR2: LNHNV, YYDKDF (reference sequence). There are 16 residues in the CDR3. Trimming shortened V by 6 bases and J by 0 bases, and 17 bases separated the two germline ends. The CDR3 DNA is TGTGCCACCAGGAGCTCGGGGATTGGGATGAACACTGAAGCTTTCTTT. This translates into CATRSSGIGMNTEAFF.

This clonotype was recorded at least ten times. The chain recombines TRBV28 with TRBJ1-2, with TRBD1 identical over 7 bases. The CDR3 extends over 15 amino acids. CDR1 is MDHEN, CDR2 SYDVKM, per germline. Trimming removed 5 bases from V and 5 bases from J; junction bases left unmatched: 11. The CDR3 spells CASSPRRQGGYGYTF. The CDR3, as DNA: TGTGCCAGCAGTCCCCGTCGACAGGGAGGGTATGGCTACACCTTC.

V is TRBV12-3 or TRBV12-4 and J is TRBJ2-7, with D possibly being TRBD1 (5 bases). This CDR3 has 13 residues. V was clipped by 7 bases and J by 3 bases, with 13 bases between them. DNA of the CDR3: TGTGCCAGCACCCGCGACAGAGTCTACGAGCAGTACTTC. It translates to CASTRDRVYEQYF.

The sample holds many counts of this clonotype. This chain joins TRBV27 and TRBJ2-3; 7 bases match TRBD2. The V and J ends lost 5 bases and 1 base, in that order; junction bases with no gene match: 6. CDR1 and CDR2 from the germline V gene are MNHEY and SMNVEV (reference sequence). The CDR3 extends over 15 amino acids. The CDR3 region is CASSATAGGTDTQYF. CDR3 coding DNA: TGTGCCAGCAGTGCCACGGCGGGAGGCACAGATACGCAGTATTTT.

Comment on this clonotype: A much larger clone differs by one base, so this may be a read error. This chain links TRBV20-1 with TRBJ2-1; D is uncertain. This CDR3 region has 16 residues. The germline gives CDR1 DFQATT, CDR2 SNEGSKA (reference sequence). In DNA, the CDR3 is TGCAGTGCCATGTTCTCCCCAACGGCCCGGAGAAATGAGCAGTCCTTC. This codes for CSAMFSPTARRNEQSF.

There are many counts of this clonotype. The gene calls are TRBV5-1 and TRBJ2-5; a possible D gene is TRBD1 (5 bases). The CDR3 contains 13 residues. The V end was cut by 6 bases, the J end by 2 bases, with 11 bases between. Germline V gene data show CDR1 as SGHRS and CDR2 as YFSETQ. The CDR3 is CASTDKAQETQYF. The CDR3, as DNA: TGCGCCAGCACGGACAAAGCTCAAGAGACCCAGTACTTC.

Comment on this clonotype: A clone one base away is much larger, so this may be a read error. The rearrangement uses TRBV28 and TRBJ2-7; perhaps D is TRBD1 or TRBD2 (5 bases each). V lost 4 bases and J 3 bases, leaving 10 bases between the germline ends. The CDR3 covers 13 residues. Germline lookup yields CDR1 MDHEN and CDR2 SYDVKM. Here the CDR3 DNA reads TGTGCCAGCAGTTCGCGAGGGGACTACGAGCAGTACTTC. Its protein product is CASSSRGDYEQYF. Filled out from reference TRBV28 and TRBJ2-7, the complete variable domain reads DVKVTQSSRYLVKRTGEKVFLECVQDMDHENMFWYRQDPGLGLRLIYFSYDVKMKEKGDIPEGYSVSREKKERFSLILESASTNQTSMYLCASSSRGDYEQYFGPGTRLTVT.

This clonotype was seen only a few times. A clone one base away is much larger, so this may be a read error. The J gene is TRBJ2-7, the V gene TRBV14, with D tentatively TRBD1 (5 bases). Germline V lookup: CDR1 SGHDN, CDR2 FVKESK. The CDR3 runs 17 residues. The CDR3 bases are TGTGCCAGCAGCCAAGATCTTTCATTTCCAGGGAACTACGAGCGGTACTTC. Translation gives CASSQDLSFPGNYERYF.

This clonotype has a count of ten or more. The chain joins TRBV12-5 to TRBJ1-1; maybe TRBD1 (5 bases). Germline V gene lookup returns CDR1 LGHNT and CDR2 FRNRAP. Trimming took 1 base from V and 0 from J, leaving 15 bases between them. The CDR3 totals 17 residues. The DNA for the CDR3 is TGTGCTAGTGGTTTGGAAAGCAGGGACCTAATGAACACTGAAGCTTTCTTT. Its protein product is CASGLESRDLMNTEAFF. The full variable domain, rest sourced from reference TRBV12-5 and TRBJ1-1, is DARVTQTPRHKVTEMGQEVTMRCQPILGHNTVFWYRQTMMQGLELLAYFRNRAPLDDSGMPKDRFSAEMPDATLATLKIQPSEPRDSAVYFCASGLESRDLMNTEAFFGQGTRLTVV.

This clonotype has ten or more counts. The gene calls are TRBV6-2 or TRBV6-3 and TRBJ2-1; 7 bases match TRBD1. The germline V gene has CDR1 MNHEY and CDR2 SVGEGT. V gave up 4 bases and J gave up 4 bases; unmatched junction bases: 10. The CDR3 is 16 residues long. CDR3: CASSSLTGALYNEQFF. DNA of the CDR3: TGTGCCAGCAGTTCGCTCACAGGGGCCCTATACAATGAGCAGTTCTTC.

Turning to this clonotype: A clone one base away is much larger, so this may be a read error. The chain carries TRBV27 and TRBJ1-2; 7 positions agree with TRBD1. Germline V gene lookup returns CDR1 MNHEY and CDR2 SMNVEV (reference sequence). This CDR3 contains 15 residues. The CDR3 DNA reads as TGTGCCGGCAGTTCCCATACAGGGGCGAACTATGGCTACACCTTC. Translation: CAGSSHTGANYGYTF.